The sequence of this T cell receptor (beta chain) was determined in a study of breast tumors, draining lymph nodes, adjacent tissues. Study-level findings and limits: Tumor repertoires ranked between lymph nodes and nontumor tissue in diversity, with V and J gene preferences. That most tumor T cells come from lymph nodes remained unproven.

TCRdb reprocessed the multiplex PCR reads with MiXCR, giving one entry per CDR3 protein. This sample has over 150,000 distinct CDR3 sequences, with roughly 30% found just once. V lost 2 bases, J lost 2 bases, and 13 bases lay in between. Germline V gene data show CDR1 as SGHKS and CDR2 as YYEKEE (reference sequence). The CDR3 is 15 amino acids. This clonotype has at least ten counts. What it binds is not known. Axillary draining lymph nodes of breast cancer patients supplied the node samples. This TCR was recovered from a female donor with breast cancer. Some clones in this sample may be carry-over from other donors' samples. V usage is TRBV5-5 and J usage is TRBJ1-2, with D unresolved. Input material: axillary lymph node tissue. This CDR3 is CASSFPGLGNYGYTF. CDR3 in DNA: TGTGCCAGCAGCTTCCCAGGTTTGGGCAACTATGGCTACACCTTC. Using reference TRBV5-5 and TRBJ1-2 for the parts outside the CDR3, the full variable domain is DAGVTQSPTHLIKTRGQQVTLRCSPISGHKSVSWYQQVLGQGPQFIFQYYEKEERGRGNFPDRFSARQFPNYSSELNVNALLLGDSALYLCASSFPGLGNYGYTFGSGTRLTVV.